This T cell receptor beta chain was recorded in a study of Ad26.COV2.S vaccination and SARS-CoV-2 variants. In the study overall: The donor belonged to the COV1001 Ad26.COV2.S trial arm. Intramuscular Ad26.COV2.S at 5x10^10 or 1x10^11 viral particles. Overall study results and limits: Marked by substantial breadth, spike-specific CD8+ and CD4+ T cell responses were reportedly seen after vaccination.

The treatment was: some 20 received Ad26.COV2.S at low or high dose, single or two shots; 5 received placebo; per-sample allocation not given. Sampling took place 63 days after the first vaccine or placebo injection. An adult aged 18-55 years in Boston served as the donor. Note on this clone: Its target is unknown.

TCRdb's table, derived via immunoSEQ multiplex PCR, lists solely in-frame clones and lacks some. This repertoire shows 400,000 to 450,000 clones, roughly 90% found once; its top ten account for 12%. Looked up from germline, CDR1 is SGHDN and CDR2 is FVKESK. CDR3 length: 16 amino acids. V dropped 4 bases and J dropped 0 bases, with 15 bases sitting between them. This sequence joins TRBV14 and TRBJ2-5, with D maybe TRBD1 (5 bases). The sequencing here drew on peripheral blood, taken in a trial of Ad26.COV2.S vaccine versus placebo. The receptor was isolated from a person aged 18-65 years who received the Ad26.COV2.S COVID-19 vaccine or a placebo. CDR3 residues: CASSPHLTGHQETQYF. Written as DNA, the CDR3 is TGTGCCAGCAGCCCACACCTTACAGGTCACCAAGAGACCCAGTACTTC.